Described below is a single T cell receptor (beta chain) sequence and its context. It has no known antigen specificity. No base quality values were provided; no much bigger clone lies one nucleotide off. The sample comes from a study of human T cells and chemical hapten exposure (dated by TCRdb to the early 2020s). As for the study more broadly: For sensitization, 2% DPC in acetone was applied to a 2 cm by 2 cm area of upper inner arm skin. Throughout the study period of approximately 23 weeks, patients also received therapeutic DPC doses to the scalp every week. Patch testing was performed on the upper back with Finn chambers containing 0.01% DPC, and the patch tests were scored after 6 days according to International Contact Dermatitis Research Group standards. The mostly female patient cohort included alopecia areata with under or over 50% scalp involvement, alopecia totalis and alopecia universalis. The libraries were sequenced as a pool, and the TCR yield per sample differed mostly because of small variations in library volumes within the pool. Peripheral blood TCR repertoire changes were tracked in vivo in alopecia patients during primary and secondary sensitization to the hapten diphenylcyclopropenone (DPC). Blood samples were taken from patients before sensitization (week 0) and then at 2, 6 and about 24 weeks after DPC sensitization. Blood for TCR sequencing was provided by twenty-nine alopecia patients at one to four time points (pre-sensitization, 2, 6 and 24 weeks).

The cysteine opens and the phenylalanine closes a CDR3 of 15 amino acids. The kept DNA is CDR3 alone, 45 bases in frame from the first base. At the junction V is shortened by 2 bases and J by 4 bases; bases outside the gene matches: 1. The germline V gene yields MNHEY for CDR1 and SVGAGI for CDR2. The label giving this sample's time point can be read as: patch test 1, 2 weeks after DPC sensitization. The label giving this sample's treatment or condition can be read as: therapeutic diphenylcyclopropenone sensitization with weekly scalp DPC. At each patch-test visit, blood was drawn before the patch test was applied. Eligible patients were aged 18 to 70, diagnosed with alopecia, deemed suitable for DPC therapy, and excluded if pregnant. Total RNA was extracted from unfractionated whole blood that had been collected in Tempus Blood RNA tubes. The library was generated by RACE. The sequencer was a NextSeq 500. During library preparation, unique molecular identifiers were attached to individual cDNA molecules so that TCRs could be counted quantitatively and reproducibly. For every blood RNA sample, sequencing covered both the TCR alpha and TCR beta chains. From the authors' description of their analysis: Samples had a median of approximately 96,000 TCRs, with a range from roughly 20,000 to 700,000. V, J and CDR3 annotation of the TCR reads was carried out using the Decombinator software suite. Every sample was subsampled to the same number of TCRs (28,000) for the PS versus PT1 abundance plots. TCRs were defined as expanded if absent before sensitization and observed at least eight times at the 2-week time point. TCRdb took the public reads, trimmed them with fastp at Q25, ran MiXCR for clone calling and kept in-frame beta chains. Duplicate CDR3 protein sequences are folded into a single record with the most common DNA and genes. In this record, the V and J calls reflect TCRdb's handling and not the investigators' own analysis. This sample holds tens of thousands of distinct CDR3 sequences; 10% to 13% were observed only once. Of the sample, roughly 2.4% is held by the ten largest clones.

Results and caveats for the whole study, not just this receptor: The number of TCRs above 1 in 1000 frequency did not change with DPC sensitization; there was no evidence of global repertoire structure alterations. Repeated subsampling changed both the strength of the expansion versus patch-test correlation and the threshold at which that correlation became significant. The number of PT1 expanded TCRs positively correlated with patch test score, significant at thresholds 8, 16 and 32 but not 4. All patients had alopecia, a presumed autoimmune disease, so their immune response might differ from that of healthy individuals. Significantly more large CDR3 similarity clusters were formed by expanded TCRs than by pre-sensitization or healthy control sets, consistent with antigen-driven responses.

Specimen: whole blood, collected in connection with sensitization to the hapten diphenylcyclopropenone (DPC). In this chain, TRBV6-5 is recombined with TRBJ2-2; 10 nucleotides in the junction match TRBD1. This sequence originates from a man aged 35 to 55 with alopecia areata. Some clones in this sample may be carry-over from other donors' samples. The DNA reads TGTGCCAGCAGTTACGGGGACAGGGGCACCGGGGAGCTGTTTTTT. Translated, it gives CASSYGDRGTGELFF.